These 28 T cell receptor beta chains share one sample of origin, sequenced in a study of control samples from healthy donors and cancer patients. Clones were sequenced by immunoSEQ multiplex PCR, and TCRdb holds only the in-frame ones, with some missing. Of fewer than 200,000 clones listed, approximately 94% were seen once; the top ten hold 1.4%. The specimen sequenced was blood. These receptors were obtained from a man aged 30-40 years in good health.

The genes are TRBV3-1 (or the pseudogene TRBV3-2) and TRBJ2-1, with 7 bases identical to TRBD2. Germline CDR1 is LGHDT and CDR2 is YNNKEL (reference sequence). CDR3 size: 12 residues. V trimming: 3 bases; J trimming: 10 bases; junction bases outside the gene matches: 3. The CDR3 DNA follows: TGTGCCAGCAGCCATCCCGGGGGGGAGCAGTTCTTC. It encodes CASSHPGGEQFF.

The chain recombines TRBV28 with TRBJ1-5, with D possibly being TRBD1 (6 bases). Germline V lookup: CDR1 MDHEN, CDR2 SYDVKM. V was clipped by 6 bases and J by 4 bases, with 22 bases between them. This CDR3 is 17 amino acids long. The CDR3 reads CASRLAGHQGRNQPQHF. CDR3 sequence (DNA): TGTGCCAGCAGGCTTGCGGGGCACCAGGGGAGGAATCAGCCCCAGCATTTT.

The V call is TRBV28, the J call TRBJ1-1; 7 nucleotides line up with TRBD1. In germline, CDR1 is MDHEN, CDR2 SYDVKM. This CDR3 region has 14 residues. The V and J ends lost 2 bases and 5 bases, in that order; junction bases with no gene match: 5. The CDR3 protein is CASSLRGGRTEAFF. Here the CDR3 DNA reads TGTGCCAGCAGTTTAAGAGGGGGCAGAACTGAAGCTTTCTTT.

The chain carries TRBV27 and TRBJ2-1, with D possibly matching TRBD2 (6 bases). From germline, CDR1 is MNHEY and CDR2 SMNVEV (reference sequence). This CDR3 spans 16 amino acids. The V end lost 3 bases, the J end lost 0 bases, and 12 bases lay between the germline ends. CDR3 sequence: CASSLGGRSSYNEQFF. The CDR3 DNA follows: TGTGCCAGCAGTTTGGGGGGTAGGAGCTCCTACAATGAGCAGTTCTTC.

The rearrangement joins TRBV27 to TRBJ1-6; 8 bases are a match to TRBD1. The length of the CDR3 is 16 residues. The V segment lost 3 bases and the J segment 3 bases; nucleotides outside the gene matches: 4. Germline CDR1 reads MNHEY; CDR2 reads SMNVEV (reference sequence). The CDR3 spells CASSFRQGIYNSPLHF. DNA for the CDR3: TGTGCCAGCAGTTTTCGACAGGGGATCTATAATTCACCCCTCCACTTT.

The J gene is TRBJ1-6, the V gene TRBV2; 12 bases align to TRBD1. Unmatched junction bases numbered 3, after V lost 8 bases and J lost 7 bases. Germline V lookup: CDR1 SNHLY, CDR2 FYNNEI. This CDR3 has 14 amino acids. DNA for the CDR3: TGTGCCAGCCGGGACAGGGGGCCAAATTCACCCCTCCACTTT. It encodes CASRDRGPNSPLHF.

The chain carries TRBV19 and TRBJ2-7; a possible D gene is TRBD2 (5 bases). V lost 3 bases and J lost 0, with 9 bases in between. The CDR3 runs 14 residues. Germline CDR1 is LNHDA and CDR2 is SQIVND (reference sequence). In DNA, the CDR3 is TGTGCCAGTAGTATTAGCGCGAGCTCCTACGAGCAGTACTTC. Amino acid sequence: CASSISASSYEQYF.

J is TRBJ1-1 and V is TRBV11-2; the match to TRBD1 covers 8 bases. CDR3 size: 13 residues. The J segment lost 6 bases and the V segment lost 1 base, leaving 1 base of the junction unmatched. Germline V gene sequence: CDR1 SGHAT, CDR2 FQNNGV. CDR3 nucleotide sequence: TGTGCCAGCAGCTTAGGACAGGGGTCTGAAGCTTTCTTT. Protein sequence: CASSLGQGSEAFF.

This clone was seen a single time. The CDR3 DNA reads TGTGCCAGCAGCTCCCCCGGGGGCGGGGAGACCCAGTACTTC. Protein: CASSSPGGGETQYF. The J gene is TRBJ2-5, the V gene TRBV5-5, with D perhaps matching TRBD1 or TRBD2 (6 bases each). The CDR3 is 14 amino acids. Germline V gene data show CDR1 as SGHKS and CDR2 as YYEKEE (reference sequence). V lost 3 bases and J lost 5, with 14 bases in between.

This clone was seen only once. This chain joins TRBV6-5 and TRBJ1-6; TRBD1 matches 7 bases. The V gene's germline CDR1 is MNHEY and CDR2 SVGAGI. V trimming: 4 bases; J trimming: 5 bases; junction bases outside the gene matches: 5. This CDR3 has 15 amino acids. The CDR3 region is CASSFDRVNNSPLHF. The CDR3 nucleotides read TGTGCCAGCAGTTTTGACAGGGTTAATAATTCACCCCTCCACTTT.

The chain recombines TRBV4-3 with TRBJ1-5; possible D gene TRBD1, 5 bases. Germline V gene lookup returns CDR1 LGHNA and CDR2 YSLEER. This CDR3 spans 13 amino acids. The germline V and J ends were trimmed by 5 bases and 7 bases, with 12 bases remaining between them. CDR3 sequence (DNA): TGCGCCAGCAGCATGGGGGGGAGGCAGCCCCAGCATTTT. Amino acids: CASSMGGRQPQHF.

A note on this clone: The same CDR3 is also encoded by other DNA sequences in this sample. The chain has TRBV2 and TRBJ1-5; no firm D call. CDR3 size: 14 residues. V dropped 6 bases and J dropped 0 bases, with 9 bases sitting between them. Germline lookup yields CDR1 SNHLY and CDR2 FYNNEI. The CDR3 DNA sequence: TGTGCCAGCAGCGTGGAAAATAGCAATCAGCCCCAGCATTTT. Translated: CASSVENSNQPQHF.

This chain joins TRBV28 and TRBJ1-5, with TRBD1 matching 8 bases. CDR3 length: 14 amino acids. CDR1 is MDHEN and CDR2 is SYDVKM in the germline V gene. V lost 6 bases to trimming and J lost 2 bases; unmatched junction nucleotides: 3. CDR3 sequence reads: CASSQDRGNQPQHF. The CDR3 DNA is TGTGCCAGCAGCCAGGACAGGGGCAATCAGCCCCAGCATTTT.

This rearrangement joins TRBV14 to TRBJ2-3, with D maybe TRBD1 (5 bases). CDR1 is SGHDN, CDR2 FVKESK, per germline. This CDR3 has 16 residues. V was clipped by 1 base and J by 7 bases, with 18 bases between them. The CDR3 DNA is TGTGCCAGCAGCCAAGTGGTAGGGGTTAATCACAATACGCAGTATTTT. Encoded protein: CASSQVVGVNHNTQYF.

The V gene is TRBV5-5, the J gene TRBJ1-5; D possibly corresponds to TRBD1 (5 bases). The V gene lost 2 bases and the J gene lost 0 bases, with 12 bases spanning the gap. In germline, CDR1 is SGHKS, CDR2 YYEKEE (reference sequence). CDR3 length: 16 amino acids. The CDR3 coding sequence is TGTGCCAGCAGCTTTTACACGGGGGATAGCAATCAGCCCCAGCATTTT. It encodes CASSFYTGDSNQPQHF.

This rearrangement joins TRBV13 to TRBJ1-2; D is possibly TRBD1 (6 bases). The CDR3 has 17 amino acids. Trimming cost V 3 bases and J 4 bases, with 21 bases left between them. From germline, CDR1 is PRHDT and CDR2 FYEKMQ (reference sequence). The CDR3 DNA is TGTGCCAGCAGCTTCCCGGGTAAGGCAGGGGACATCTATGGCTACACCTTC. Encoded protein: CASSFPGKAGDIYGYTF.

V usage is TRBV7-6 and J usage is TRBJ2-7; 10 bases match TRBD2. The CDR3 has 17 amino acids. The junction had 11 bases not matched to a gene; V was cut back by 5 bases and J by 1 base. Germline CDR1 is SGHVS and CDR2 is FNYEAQ. The CDR3 nucleotides are TGTGCCAGCAGCGTCGGGGGGGCTAGCGGGAGATCCTACGAGCAGTACTTC. Translation: CASSVGGASGRSYEQYF.

Written as DNA, the CDR3 is TGCGCCAGCAGCTTGGGCAGGGTCGGCAGAGATACGCAGTATTTT. As protein: CASSLGRVGRDTQYF. This sequence joins TRBV5-1 and TRBJ2-3, with D possibly being TRBD1 (5 bases). Looked up from germline, CDR1 is SGHRS and CDR2 is YFSETQ. Between the trimmed V and J ends, which lost 0 bases and 5 bases, there was a span of 13 bases. This CDR3 comprises 15 residues. The variable domain in full, with the rest retrieved from reference TRBV5-1 and TRBJ2-3, is KAGVTQTPRYLIKTRGQQVTLSCSPISGHRSVSWYQQTPGQGLQFLFEYFSETQRNKGNFPGRFSGRQFSNSRSEMNVSTLELGDSALYLCASSLGRVGRDTQYFGPGTRLTVL.

CDR3 amino acids: CASSPPGPGNYGYTF. Written as DNA, the CDR3 is TGTGCCAGCTCACCCCCCGGCCCAGGGAACTATGGCTACACCTTC. The chain joins TRBV18 to TRBJ1-2; D perhaps matches TRBD1 (5 bases). CDR1 and CDR2 from the germline V gene are KGHSH and LQKENI. This CDR3 has 15 residues. V was shortened by 3 bases and J by 2 bases, with 13 bases between the two germline ends.

The CDR3: CASSLVPGNNYGYTF. The CDR3 bases are TGCGCCAGCAGCTTGGTACCAGGGAATAACTATGGCTACACCTTC. V is TRBV5-1 and J is TRBJ1-2, with a possible D match to TRBD1 (5 bases). This CDR3 is 15 amino acids long. The V gene's germline CDR1 is SGHRS and CDR2 YFSETQ. V was cut by 0 bases and J by 1 base, with 10 bases left in between.

The rearrangement joins TRBV19 to TRBJ1-5, with 10 nucleotides matching TRBD1. Germline V CDR1 and CDR2: LNHDA, SQIVND (reference sequence). CDR3 length: 15 residues. With V trimmed by 5 bases and J by 0 bases, 1 base remained unmatched. Written as DNA, the CDR3 is TGTGCCAGTAGTCGGACAGGGGGTAGCAATCAGCCCCAGCATTTT. As protein: CASSRTGGSNQPQHF. The whole variable domain, remainder taken from reference TRBV19 and TRBJ1-5, is DGGITQSPKYLFRKEGQNVTLSCEQNLNHDAMYWYRQDPGQGLRLIYYSQIVNDFQKGDIAEGYSVSREKKESFPLTVTSAQKNPTAFYLCASSRTGGSNQPQHFGDGTRLSIL.

To note about this clone: This specimen includes other DNA sequences encoding the same CDR3. The rearrangement links TRBV30 to TRBJ1-5; D perhaps matches TRBD1 (6 bases). Germline values: CDR1 GTSNPN, CDR2 SVGIG (reference sequence). The CDR3 spans 13 residues. Trimming cost V 1 base and J 4 bases, with 8 bases left between them. CDR3 sequence (DNA): TGTGCCTGGAGTGCCCAGGGGAATCAGCCCCAGCATTTT. Its protein product is CAWSAQGNQPQHF. The variable domain in full, with the rest retrieved from reference TRBV30 and TRBJ1-5, is SQTIHQWPATLVQPVGSPLSLECTVEGTSNPNLYWYRQAAGRGLQLLFYSVGIGQISSEVPQNLSASRPQDRQFILSSKKLLLSDSGFYLCAWSAQGNQPQHFGDGTRLSIL.

The rearrangement links TRBV11-2 to TRBJ1-1; D might be TRBD1 (6 bases). Germline V CDR1 and CDR2: SGHAT, FQNNGV. V was cut by 2 bases and J by 2 bases, with 12 bases left in between. The CDR3 covers 15 residues. CDR3 amino acids: CASSLRGQKNTEAFF. The CDR3 nucleotides are TGTGCCAGCAGCTTACGAGGACAGAAAAACACTGAAGCTTTCTTT.

This clone appeared a single time. The V call is TRBV5-4, the J call TRBJ1-1; D is unclear. The germline CDR1 and CDR2 sequences are SGHNT and YYREEE (reference sequence). The CDR3 spans 15 residues. The ends were cut back, 4 bases at V and 3 bases at J, with 16 bases in the middle. CDR3 sequence: CASSLTVRAYTEAFF. CDR3 bases: TGTGCCAGCAGCCTGACTGTTAGGGCCTACACTGAAGCTTTCTTT.

The count of this clone is one. V is TRBV4-3 and J is TRBJ2-2; tentative D call: TRBD1 (6 bases). This CDR3 has 14 residues. CDR1 and CDR2 (germline): LGHNA, YSLEER. Trimming removed 2 bases from V and 3 bases from J, with 7 bases in between. The CDR3 here is CASSQYRDTGELFF. The CDR3 DNA is TGCGCCAGCAGCCAATACAGGGACACCGGGGAGCTGTTTTTT.

The chain uses TRBV5-1 and TRBJ1-1, with D possibly TRBD1 on 6 matching bases. Germline-derived CDR1 and CDR2 are SGHRS and YFSETQ. The CDR3 consists of 13 residues. Trimming shortened V by 4 bases and J by 6 bases, and 13 bases separated the two germline ends. The CDR3 sequence is CASSPPGAAEAFF. As DNA, the CDR3 is TGCGCCAGCAGCCCGCCGGGGGCAGCTGAAGCTTTCTTT. Combining the CDR3 with reference TRBV5-1 and TRBJ1-1 gives the whole variable domain KAGVTQTPRYLIKTRGQQVTLSCSPISGHRSVSWYQQTPGQGLQFLFEYFSETQRNKGNFPGRFSGRQFSNSRSEMNVSTLELGDSALYLCASSPPGAAEAFFGQGTRLTVV.

The rearrangement links TRBV20-1 to TRBJ1-1; 9 bases are shared with TRBD1. Germline-derived CDR1 and CDR2 are DFQATT and SNEGSKA (reference sequence). The CDR3 covers 12 residues. The V segment lost 5 bases and the J segment 8 bases; nucleotides outside the gene matches: 6. CDR3 sequence reads: CSAGGQGREAFF. The DNA for the CDR3 is TGCAGTGCTGGTGGACAGGGGCGAGAAGCTTTCTTT.

The gene calls are TRBV19 and TRBJ1-2; 7 nucleotides line up with TRBD1. Germline values: CDR1 LNHDA, CDR2 SQIVND (reference sequence). The J segment lost 0 bases and the V segment lost 6 bases, leaving 4 bases of the junction unmatched. The CDR3 contains 14 residues. The CDR3 nucleotides are TGTGCCAGTAGGGTACAGGGGACTAACTATGGCTACACCTTC. Protein product: CASRVQGTNYGYTF.